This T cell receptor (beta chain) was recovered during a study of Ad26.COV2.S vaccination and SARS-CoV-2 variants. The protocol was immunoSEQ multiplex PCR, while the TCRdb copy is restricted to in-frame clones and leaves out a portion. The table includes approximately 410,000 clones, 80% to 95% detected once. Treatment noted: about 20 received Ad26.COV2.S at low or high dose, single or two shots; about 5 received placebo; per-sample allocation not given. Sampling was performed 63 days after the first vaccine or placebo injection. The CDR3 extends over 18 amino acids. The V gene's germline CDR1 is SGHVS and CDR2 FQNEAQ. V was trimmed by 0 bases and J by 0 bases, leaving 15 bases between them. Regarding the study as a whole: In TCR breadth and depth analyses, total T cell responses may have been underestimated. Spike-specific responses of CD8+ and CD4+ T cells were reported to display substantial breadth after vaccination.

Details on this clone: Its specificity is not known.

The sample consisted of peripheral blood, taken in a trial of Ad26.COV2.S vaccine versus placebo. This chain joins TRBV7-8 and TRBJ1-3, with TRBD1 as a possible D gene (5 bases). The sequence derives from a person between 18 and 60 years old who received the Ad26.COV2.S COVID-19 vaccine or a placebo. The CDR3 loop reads CASSLARAGGDSGNTIYF. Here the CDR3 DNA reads TGTGCCAGCAGCTTAGCCCGGGCGGGGGGGGACTCTGGAAACACCATATATTTT.